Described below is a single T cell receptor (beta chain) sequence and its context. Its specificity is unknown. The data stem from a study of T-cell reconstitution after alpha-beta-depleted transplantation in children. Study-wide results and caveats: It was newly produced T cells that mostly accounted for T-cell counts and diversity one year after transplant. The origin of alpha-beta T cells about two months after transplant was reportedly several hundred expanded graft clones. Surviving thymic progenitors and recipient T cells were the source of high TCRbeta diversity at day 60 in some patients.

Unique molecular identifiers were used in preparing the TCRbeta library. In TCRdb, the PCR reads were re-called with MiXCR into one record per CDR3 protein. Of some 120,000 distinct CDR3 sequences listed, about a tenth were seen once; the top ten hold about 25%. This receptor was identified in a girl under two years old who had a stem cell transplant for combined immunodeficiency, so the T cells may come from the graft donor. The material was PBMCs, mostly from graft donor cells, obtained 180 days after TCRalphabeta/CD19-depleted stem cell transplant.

CDR3 DNA: TGTGCCTGGAGTGTACTTACAGGGGGCATCACTGAAGCTTTCTTT. Translated, it gives CAWSVLTGGITEAFF. This chain links TRBV30 with TRBJ1-1, with TRBD1 identical over 9 bases. The CDR3 is 15 residues long. Trimming removed 0 bases from V and 4 bases from J; junction bases left unmatched: 6. CDR1 is GTSNPN and CDR2 is SVGIG in the germline V gene (reference sequence).